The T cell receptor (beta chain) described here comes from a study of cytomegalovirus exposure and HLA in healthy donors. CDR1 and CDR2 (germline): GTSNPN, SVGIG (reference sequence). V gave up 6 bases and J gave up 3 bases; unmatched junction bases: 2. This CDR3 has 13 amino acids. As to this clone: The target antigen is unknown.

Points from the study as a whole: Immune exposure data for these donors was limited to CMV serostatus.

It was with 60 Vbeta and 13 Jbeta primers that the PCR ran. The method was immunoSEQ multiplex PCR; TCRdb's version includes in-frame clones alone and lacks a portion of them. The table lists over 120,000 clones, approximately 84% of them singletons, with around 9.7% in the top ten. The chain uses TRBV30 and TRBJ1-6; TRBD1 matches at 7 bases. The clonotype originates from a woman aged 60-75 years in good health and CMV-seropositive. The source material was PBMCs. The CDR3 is CACRDSYNSPLHF. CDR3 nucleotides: TGTGCCTGCCGGGACAGCTATAATTCACCCCTCCACTTT.